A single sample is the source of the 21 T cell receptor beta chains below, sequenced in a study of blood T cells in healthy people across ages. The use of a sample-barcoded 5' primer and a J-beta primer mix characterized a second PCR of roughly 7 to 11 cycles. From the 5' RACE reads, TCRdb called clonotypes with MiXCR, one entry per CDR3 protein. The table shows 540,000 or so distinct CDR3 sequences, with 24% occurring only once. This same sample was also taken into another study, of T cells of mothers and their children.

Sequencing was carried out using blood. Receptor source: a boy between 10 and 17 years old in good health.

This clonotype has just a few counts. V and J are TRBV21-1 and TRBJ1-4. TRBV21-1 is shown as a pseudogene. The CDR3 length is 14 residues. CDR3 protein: CASNSVQAGDRLFF. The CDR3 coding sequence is TGTGCCAGCAATTCGGTGCAGGCAGGTGATAGACTGTTTTTT.

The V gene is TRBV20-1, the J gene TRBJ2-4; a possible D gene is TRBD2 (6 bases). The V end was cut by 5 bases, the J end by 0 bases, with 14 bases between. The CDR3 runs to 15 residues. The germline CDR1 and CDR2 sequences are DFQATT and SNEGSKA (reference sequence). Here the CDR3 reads CSAWRGDLAKNIQYF. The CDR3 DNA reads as TGCAGTGCTTGGCGGGGAGATCTAGCCAAAAACATTCAGTACTTC.

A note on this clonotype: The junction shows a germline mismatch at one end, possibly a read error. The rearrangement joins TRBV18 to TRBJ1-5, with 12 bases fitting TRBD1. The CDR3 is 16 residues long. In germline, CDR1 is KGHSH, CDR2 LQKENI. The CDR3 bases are TGTGCCAGCTCACCTCCCGGGACAGGGGGCAAACAGCCCCAGCATTTT. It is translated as CASSPPGTGGKQPQHF.

The CDR3 loop is CASSQDGSVTTVRSPLHF. CDR3 nucleotide sequence: TGTGCCAGCAGCCAAGATGGGTCGGTAACGACGGTACGTTCACCCCTCCACTTT. This rearrangement joins TRBV3-1 to TRBJ1-6, with no clear D. Germline CDR1 LGHDT, CDR2 YNNKEL (reference sequence). V shed 0 bases and J shed 9 bases, with 21 bases lying between them. The CDR3 runs 18 residues.

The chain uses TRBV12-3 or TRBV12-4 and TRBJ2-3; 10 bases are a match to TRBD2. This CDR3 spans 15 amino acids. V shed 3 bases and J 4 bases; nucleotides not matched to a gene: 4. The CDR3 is CASSFLAGASDTQYF. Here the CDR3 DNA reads TGTGCCAGCAGTTTTCTAGCGGGAGCTTCAGATACGCAGTATTTT.

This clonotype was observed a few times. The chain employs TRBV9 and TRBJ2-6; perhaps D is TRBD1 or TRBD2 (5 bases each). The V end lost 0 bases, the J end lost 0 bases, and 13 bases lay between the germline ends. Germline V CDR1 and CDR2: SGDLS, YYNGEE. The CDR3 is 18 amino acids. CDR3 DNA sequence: TGTGCCAGCAGCGTAGTAGGGGACCCACGCTCTGGGGCCAACGTCCTGACTTTC. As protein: CASSVVGDPRSGANVLTF.

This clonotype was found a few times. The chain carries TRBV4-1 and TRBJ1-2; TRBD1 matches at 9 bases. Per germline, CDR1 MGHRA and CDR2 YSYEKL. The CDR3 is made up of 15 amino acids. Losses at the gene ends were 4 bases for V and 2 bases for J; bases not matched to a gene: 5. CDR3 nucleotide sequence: TGCGCCAGCAGCCCAGACAGGGGGAACAACTATGGCTACACCTTC. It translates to CASSPDRGNNYGYTF.

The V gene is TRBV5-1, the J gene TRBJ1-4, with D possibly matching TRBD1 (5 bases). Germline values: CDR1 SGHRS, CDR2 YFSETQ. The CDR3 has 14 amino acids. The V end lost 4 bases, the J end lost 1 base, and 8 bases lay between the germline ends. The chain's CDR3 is CASSPDITNEKLFF. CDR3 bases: TGCGCCAGCAGCCCGGACATAACTAATGAAAAACTGTTTTTT. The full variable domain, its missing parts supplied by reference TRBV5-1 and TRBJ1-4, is KAGVTQTPRYLIKTRGQQVTLSCSPISGHRSVSWYQQTPGQGLQFLFEYFSETQRNKGNFPGRFSGRQFSNSRSEMNVSTLELGDSALYLCASSPDITNEKLFFGSGTQLSVL.

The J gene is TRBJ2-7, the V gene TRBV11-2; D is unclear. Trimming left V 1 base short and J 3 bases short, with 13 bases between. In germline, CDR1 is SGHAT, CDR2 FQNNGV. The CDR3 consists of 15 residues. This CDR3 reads CASSLVHLSFYEQYF. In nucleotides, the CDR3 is TGTGCCAGCAGCTTAGTTCACCTTTCATTCTACGAGCAGTACTTC.

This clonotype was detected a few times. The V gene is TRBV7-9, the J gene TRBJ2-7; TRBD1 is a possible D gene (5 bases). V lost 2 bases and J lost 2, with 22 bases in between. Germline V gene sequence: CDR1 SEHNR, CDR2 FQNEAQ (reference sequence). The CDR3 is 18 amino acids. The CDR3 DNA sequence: TGTGCCAGCAGCTTACAGAATGGTGACAGTCCCAAACCCTACGAGCAGTACTTC. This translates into CASSLQNGDSPKPYEQYF.

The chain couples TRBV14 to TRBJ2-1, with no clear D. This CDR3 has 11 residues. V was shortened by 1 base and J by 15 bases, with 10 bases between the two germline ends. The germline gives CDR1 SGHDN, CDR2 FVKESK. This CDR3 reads CASSQASIRFF. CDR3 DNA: TGTGCCAGCAGCCAAGCGTCGATAAGGTTCTTC.

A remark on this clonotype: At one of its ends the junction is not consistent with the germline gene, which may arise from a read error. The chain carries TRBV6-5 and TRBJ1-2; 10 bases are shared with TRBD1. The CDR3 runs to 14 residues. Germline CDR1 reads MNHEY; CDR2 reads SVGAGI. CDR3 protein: CVSSPLTGGHGYTF. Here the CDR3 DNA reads TGTGTCAGCAGCCCATTGACAGGGGGCCATGGCTACACCTTC.

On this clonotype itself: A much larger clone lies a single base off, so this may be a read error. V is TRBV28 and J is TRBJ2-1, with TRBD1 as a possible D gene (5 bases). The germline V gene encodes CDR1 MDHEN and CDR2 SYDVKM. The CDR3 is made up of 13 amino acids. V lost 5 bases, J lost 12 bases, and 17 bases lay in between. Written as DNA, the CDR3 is TGTGCCAGCAGTCGGCTTTCTGGACATGGGCAGTTCTTC. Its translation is CASSRLSGHGQFF.

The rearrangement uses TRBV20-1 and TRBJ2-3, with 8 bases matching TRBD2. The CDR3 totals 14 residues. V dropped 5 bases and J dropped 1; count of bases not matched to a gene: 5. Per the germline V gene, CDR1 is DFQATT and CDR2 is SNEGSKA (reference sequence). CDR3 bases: TGCAGTGCTTCGGGAGCGGGGGGCACAGATACGCAGTATTTT. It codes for CSASGAGGTDTQYF.

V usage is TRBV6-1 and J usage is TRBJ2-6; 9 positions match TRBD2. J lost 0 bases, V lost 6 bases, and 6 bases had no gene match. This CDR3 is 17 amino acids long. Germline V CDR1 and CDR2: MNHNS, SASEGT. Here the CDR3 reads CASSRGTSYSGANVLTF. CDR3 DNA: TGTGCCAGCAGCCGAGGGACTAGCTACTCTGGGGCCAACGTCCTGACTTTC.

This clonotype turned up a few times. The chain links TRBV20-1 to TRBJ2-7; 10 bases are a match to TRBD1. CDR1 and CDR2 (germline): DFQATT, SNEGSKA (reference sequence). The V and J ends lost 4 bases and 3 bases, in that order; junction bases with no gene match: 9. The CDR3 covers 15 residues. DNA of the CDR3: TGCAGTGCTAACGCCCCGGGGGACAGGGGCTACGAGCAGTACTTC. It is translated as CSANAPGDRGYEQYF.

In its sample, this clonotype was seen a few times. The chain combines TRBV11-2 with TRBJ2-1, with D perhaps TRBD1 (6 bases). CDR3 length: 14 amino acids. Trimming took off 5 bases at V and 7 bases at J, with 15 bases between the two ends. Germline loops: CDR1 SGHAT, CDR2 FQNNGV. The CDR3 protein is CASSPPAGANEQFF. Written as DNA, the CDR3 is TGTGCCAGCAGCCCCCCCGCAGGGGCTAATGAGCAGTTCTTC.

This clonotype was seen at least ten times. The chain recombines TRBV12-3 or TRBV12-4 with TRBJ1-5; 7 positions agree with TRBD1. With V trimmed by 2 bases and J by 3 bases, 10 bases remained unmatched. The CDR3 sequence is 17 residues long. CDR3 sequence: CASSLKVLGQPNQPQHF. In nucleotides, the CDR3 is TGTGCCAGCAGTTTAAAGGTGTTGGGACAGCCCAATCAGCCCCAGCATTTT.

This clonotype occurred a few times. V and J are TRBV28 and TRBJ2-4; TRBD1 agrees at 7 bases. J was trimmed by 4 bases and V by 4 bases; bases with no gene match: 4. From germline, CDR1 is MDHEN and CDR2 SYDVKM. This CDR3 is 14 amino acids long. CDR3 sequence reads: CASSSGQEKNIQYF. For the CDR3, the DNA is TGTGCCAGCAGTTCAGGACAGGAAAAAAACATTCAGTACTTC.

This CDR3 is CASSLNPGRGSTEAFF. The CDR3 DNA reads TGTGCCAGCAGCCTAAACCCGGGGAGGGGGAGCACTGAAGCTTTCTTT. This chain joins TRBV6-1 and TRBJ1-1; D might be TRBD1 (6 bases). Looked up from germline, CDR1 is MNHNS and CDR2 is SASEGT. V gave up 6 bases and J gave up 4 bases, with 21 bases separating them. The length of the CDR3 is 16 residues.

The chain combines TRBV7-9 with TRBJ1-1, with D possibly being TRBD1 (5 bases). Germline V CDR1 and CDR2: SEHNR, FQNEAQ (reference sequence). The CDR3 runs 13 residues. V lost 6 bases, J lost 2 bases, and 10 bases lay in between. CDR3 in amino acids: CASSIRDNTEAFF. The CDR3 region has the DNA TGTGCCAGCAGTATCCGGGACAACACTGAAGCTTTCTTT. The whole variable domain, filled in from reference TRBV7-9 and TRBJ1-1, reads DTGVSQNPRHKITKRGQNVTFRCDPISEHNRLYWYRQTLGQGPEFLTYFQNEAQLEKSRLLSDRFSAERPKGSFSTLEIQRTEQGDSAMYLCASSIRDNTEAFFGQGTRLTVV.